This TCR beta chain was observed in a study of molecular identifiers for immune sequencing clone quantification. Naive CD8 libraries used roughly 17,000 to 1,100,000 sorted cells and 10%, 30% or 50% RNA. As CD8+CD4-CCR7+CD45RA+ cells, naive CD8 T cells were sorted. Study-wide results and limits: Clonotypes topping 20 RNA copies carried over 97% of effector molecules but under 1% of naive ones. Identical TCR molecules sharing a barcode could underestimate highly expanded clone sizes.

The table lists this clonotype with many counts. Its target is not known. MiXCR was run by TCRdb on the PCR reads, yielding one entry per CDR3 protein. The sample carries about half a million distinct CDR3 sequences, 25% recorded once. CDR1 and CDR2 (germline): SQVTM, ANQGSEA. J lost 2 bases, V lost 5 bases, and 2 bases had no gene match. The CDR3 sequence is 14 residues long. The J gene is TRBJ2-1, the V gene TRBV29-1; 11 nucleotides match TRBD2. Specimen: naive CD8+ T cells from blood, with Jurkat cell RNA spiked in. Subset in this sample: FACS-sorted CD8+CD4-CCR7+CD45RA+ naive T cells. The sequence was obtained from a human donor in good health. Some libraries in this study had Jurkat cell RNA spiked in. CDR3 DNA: TGCAGCGTTAAGGGACTAGCGGCCTACAATGAGCAGTTCTTC. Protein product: CSVKGLAAYNEQFF.